One and the same sample provided the 2 T cell receptor beta chains below, sequenced in a study of T cells in Graves' hyperthyroidism and ophthalmopathy. Amplified TCR beta CDR3 regions derived from RNA transcripts. The HTBI primer set was used in a first-round RT-PCR of the TCR CDR3. TCRdb recomputed calls from the multiplex PCR reads with MiXCR, one row per CDR3 protein. The table records roughly 800,000 distinct CDR3 sequences, 35% to 45% of them present only once. Sequencing was performed on blood. Source of these receptors: a man younger than 30 with Graves' hyperthyroidism.

This clonotype came up a few times. The chain links TRBV7-8 to TRBJ2-5, with TRBD1 identical over 12 bases. V lost 3 bases and J lost 9; bases outside the gene matches: 5. Germline CDR1 and CDR2: SGHVS and FQNEAQ. The CDR3 totals 14 residues. As DNA, the CDR3 is TGTGCCAGCAGCTTCGGGACAGGGGGCAAGCCCCAGTACTTC. It translates to CASSFGTGGKPQYF.

At least ten counts were recorded for this clonotype. This chain connects TRBV29-1 to TRBJ2-7; the match to TRBD1 covers 8 bases. With 2 bases clipped from V and 5 bases from J, the junction kept 5 bases outside the gene matches. The CDR3 totals 13 residues. Germline CDR1 is SQVTM and CDR2 is ANQGSEA. Here the CDR3 DNA reads TGCAGCGTTGAACAGGGGGCAGAGAACGAGCAGTACTTC. It yields the protein CSVEQGAENEQYF.